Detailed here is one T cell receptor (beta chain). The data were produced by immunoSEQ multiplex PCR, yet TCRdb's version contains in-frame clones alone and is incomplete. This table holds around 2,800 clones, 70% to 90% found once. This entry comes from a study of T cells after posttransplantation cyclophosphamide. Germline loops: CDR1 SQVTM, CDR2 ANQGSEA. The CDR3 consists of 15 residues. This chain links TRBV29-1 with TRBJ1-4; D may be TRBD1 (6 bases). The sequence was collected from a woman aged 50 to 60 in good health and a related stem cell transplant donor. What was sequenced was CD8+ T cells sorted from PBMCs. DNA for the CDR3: TGCAGTGGGTCGGCGGGGGCGGCAGCAGATGAAAAACTGTTTTTT. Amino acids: CSGSAGAAADEKLFF.